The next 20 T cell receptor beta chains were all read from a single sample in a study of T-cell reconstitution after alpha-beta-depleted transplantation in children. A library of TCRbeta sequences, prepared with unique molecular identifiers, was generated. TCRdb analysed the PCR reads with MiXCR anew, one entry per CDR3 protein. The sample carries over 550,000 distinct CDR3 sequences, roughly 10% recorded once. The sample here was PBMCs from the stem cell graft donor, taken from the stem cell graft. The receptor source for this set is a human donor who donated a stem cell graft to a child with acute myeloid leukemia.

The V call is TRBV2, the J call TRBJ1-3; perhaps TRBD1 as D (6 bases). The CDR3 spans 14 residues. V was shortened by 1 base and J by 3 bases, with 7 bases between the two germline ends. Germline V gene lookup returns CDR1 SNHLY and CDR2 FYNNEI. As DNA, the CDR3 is TGTGCCAGCAGTGAAGACAGGGTTGGAAACACCATATATTTT. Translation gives CASSEDRVGNTIYF. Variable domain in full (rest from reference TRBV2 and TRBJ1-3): EPEVTQTPSHQVTQMGQEVILRCVPISNHLYFYWYRQILGQKVEFLVSFYNNEISEKSEIFDDQFSVERPDGSNFTLKIRSTKLEDSAMYFCASSEDRVGNTIYFGEGSWLTVV.

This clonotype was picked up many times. The CDR3 protein is CSADSPGNNEQFF. In DNA, the CDR3 is TGCAGTGCAGACAGCCCGGGGAACAATGAGCAGTTCTTC. The chain has TRBV20-1 and TRBJ2-1; the D gene could be TRBD1 or TRBD2 (5 bases each). Looked up from germline, CDR1 is DFQATT and CDR2 is SNEGSKA (reference sequence). V was cut by 6 bases and J by 5 bases, with 14 bases left in between. There are 13 residues in the CDR3.

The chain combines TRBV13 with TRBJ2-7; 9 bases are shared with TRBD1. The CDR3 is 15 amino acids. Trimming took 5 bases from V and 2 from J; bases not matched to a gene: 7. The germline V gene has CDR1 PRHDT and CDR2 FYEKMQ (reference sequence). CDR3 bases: TGTGCCAGCAGCCCAAGAGGGACAGGGACCTACGAGCAGTACTTC. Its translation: CASSPRGTGTYEQYF. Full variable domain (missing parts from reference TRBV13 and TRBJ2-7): AAGVIQSPRHLIKEKRETATLKCYPIPRHDTVYWYQQGPGQDPQFLISFYEKMQSDKGSIPDRFSAQQFSDYHSELNMSSLELGDSALYFCASSPRGTGTYEQYFGPGTRLTVT.

The CDR3, as DNA: TGCAGTGCTTTATTTACAGGATTTAAGGATGGCTACACCTTC. It is translated as CSALFTGFKDGYTF. This sequence joins TRBV20-1 and TRBJ1-2; D might be TRBD1 (5 bases). This CDR3 spans 14 amino acids. V lost 5 bases, J lost 6 bases, and 19 bases lay in between. Germline CDR1 DFQATT, CDR2 SNEGSKA (reference sequence).

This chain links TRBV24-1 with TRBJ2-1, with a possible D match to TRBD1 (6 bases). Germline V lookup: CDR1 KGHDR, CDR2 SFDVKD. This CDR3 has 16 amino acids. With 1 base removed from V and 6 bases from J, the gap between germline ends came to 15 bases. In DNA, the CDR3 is TGTGCCACCAGTGATTTTCGAGGACAGTTTAGCAATGAGCAGTTCTTC. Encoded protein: CATSDFRGQFSNEQFF.

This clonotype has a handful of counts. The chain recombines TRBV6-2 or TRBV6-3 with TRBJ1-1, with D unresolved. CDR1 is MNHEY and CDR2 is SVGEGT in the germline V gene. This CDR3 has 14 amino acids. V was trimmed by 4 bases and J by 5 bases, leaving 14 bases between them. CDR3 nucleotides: TGTGCCAGCAGTTCGACACCCGTTTCTACTGAAGCTTTCTTT. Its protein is CASSSTPVSTEAFF.

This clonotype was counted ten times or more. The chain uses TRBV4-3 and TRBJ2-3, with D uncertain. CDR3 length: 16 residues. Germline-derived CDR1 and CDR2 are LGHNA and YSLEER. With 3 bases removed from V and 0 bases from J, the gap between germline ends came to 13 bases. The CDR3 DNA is TGCGCCAGCAGCCAGTCCTTTCAGTCTAGCACAGATACGCAGTATTTT. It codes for CASSQSFQSSTDTQYF.

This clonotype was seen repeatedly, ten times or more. The CDR3 reads CASKQSWRGSYEQYF. The CDR3 DNA reads TGTGCCAGCAAACAGTCCTGGAGGGGCTCCTACGAGCAGTACTTC. The chain joins TRBV6-1 to TRBJ2-7; D is perhaps TRBD2 (6 bases). V was cut by 7 bases and J by 0 bases, with 16 bases left in between. Germline V gene lookup returns CDR1 MNHNS and CDR2 SASEGT. The CDR3 is 15 amino acids.

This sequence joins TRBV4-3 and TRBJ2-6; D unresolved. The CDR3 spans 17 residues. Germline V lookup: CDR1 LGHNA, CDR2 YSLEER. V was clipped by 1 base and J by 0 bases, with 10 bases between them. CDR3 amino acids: CASSQVGLDSGANVLTF. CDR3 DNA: TGCGCCAGCAGCCAAGTCGGTCTGGACTCTGGGGCCAACGTCCTGACTTTC.

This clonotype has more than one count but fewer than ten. This CDR3 is CASNIGTYGEQFF. The CDR3 DNA reads as TGTGCCAGCAATATAGGGACGTACGGTGAGCAGTTCTTC. The genes are TRBV12-3 or TRBV12-4 and TRBJ2-1; D tentatively reads TRBD1 or TRBD2 (5 bases each). Trimming took 7 bases from V and 9 from J, leaving 16 bases between them. This CDR3 comprises 13 residues.

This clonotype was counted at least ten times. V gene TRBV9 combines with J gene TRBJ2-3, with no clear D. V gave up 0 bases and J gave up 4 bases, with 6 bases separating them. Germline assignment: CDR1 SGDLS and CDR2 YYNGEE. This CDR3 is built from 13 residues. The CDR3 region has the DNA TGTGCCAGCAGCGTAGGACCCCCAGATACGCAGTATTTT. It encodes CASSVGPPDTQYF.

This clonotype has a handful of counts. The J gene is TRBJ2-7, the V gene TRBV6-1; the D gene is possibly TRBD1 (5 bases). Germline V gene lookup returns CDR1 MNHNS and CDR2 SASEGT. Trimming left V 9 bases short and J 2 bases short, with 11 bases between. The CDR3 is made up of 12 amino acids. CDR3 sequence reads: CASGHSTYEQYF. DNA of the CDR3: TGTGCCAGTGGACACTCAACCTACGAGCAGTACTTC.

CDR3 sequence (DNA): TGTGCCAGCATCCCGATCCGGGTAGGTGCGTTCTTC. Amino acids: CASIPIRVGAFF. V is TRBV7-2 and J is TRBJ2-1, with unresolved D. Trimming took 7 bases from V and 15 from J, leaving 19 bases between them. There are 12 residues in the CDR3. The germline CDR1 and CDR2 sequences are SGHTA and FQGNSA.

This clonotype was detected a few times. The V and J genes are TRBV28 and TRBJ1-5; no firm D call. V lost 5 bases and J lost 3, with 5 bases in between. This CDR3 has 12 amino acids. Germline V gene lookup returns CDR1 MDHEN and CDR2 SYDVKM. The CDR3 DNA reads TGTGCCAGCAGTCCTTTCAATCAGCCCCAGCATTTT. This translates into CASSPFNQPQHF.

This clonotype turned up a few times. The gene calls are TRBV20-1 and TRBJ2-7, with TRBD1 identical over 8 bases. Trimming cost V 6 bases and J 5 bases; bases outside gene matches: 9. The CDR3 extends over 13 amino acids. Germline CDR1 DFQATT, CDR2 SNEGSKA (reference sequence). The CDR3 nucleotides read TGCAGTGCCCAAGGACAGGGTATAGACGAGCAGTACTTC. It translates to CSAQGQGIDEQYF.

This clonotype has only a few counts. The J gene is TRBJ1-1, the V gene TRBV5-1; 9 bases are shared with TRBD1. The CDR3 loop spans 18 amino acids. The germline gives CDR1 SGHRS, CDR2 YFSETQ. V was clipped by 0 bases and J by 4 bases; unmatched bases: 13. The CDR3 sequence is CASSLEGYRGRWGTEAFF. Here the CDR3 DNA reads TGCGCCAGCAGCTTGGAGGGGTACAGGGGGCGGTGGGGCACTGAAGCTTTCTTT.

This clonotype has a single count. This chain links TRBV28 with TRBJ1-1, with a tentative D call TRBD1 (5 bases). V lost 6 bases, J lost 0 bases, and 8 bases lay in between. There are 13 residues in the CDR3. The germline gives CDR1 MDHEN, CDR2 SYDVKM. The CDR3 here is CASRQALNTEAFF. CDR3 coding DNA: TGTGCCAGCAGACAGGCATTGAACACTGAAGCTTTCTTT.

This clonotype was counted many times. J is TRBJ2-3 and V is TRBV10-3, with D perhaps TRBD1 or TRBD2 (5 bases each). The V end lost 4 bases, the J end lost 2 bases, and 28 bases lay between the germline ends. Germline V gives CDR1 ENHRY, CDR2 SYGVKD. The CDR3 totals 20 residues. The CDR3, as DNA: TGTGCCATCAGTGTCGGGTACCTTCCGGGACCGTCCACGACCACAGATACGCAGTATTTT. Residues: CAISVGYLPGPSTTTDTQYF.

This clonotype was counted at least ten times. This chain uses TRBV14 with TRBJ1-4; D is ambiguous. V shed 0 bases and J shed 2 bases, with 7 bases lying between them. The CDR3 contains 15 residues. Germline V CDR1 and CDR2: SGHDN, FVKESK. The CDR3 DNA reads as TGTGCCAGCAGCCAAGATGGCAGGACTAATGAAAAACTGTTTTTT. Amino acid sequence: CASSQDGRTNEKLFF.

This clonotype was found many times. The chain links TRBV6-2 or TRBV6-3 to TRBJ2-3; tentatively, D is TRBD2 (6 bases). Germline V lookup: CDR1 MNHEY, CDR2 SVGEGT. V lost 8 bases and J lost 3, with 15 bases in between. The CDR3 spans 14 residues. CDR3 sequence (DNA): TGTGCCAGCGCTGATAGCGGCGGGACAGATACGCAGTATTTT. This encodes CASADSGGTDTQYF.